What follows describes a single T cell receptor (beta chain). This specimen comes from a study of blood T cell repertoires in COVID-19. On the study more broadly: Sample material is recorded as cDNA or gDNA derived from T cells, B-cell-depleted T cells, or PBMCs.

One Seattle source followed patients from active infection through their disease course. CDR1 and CDR2 from the germline V gene are LGHDT and YNNKEL (reference sequence). The ends lost 2 bases at V and 5 bases at J; junction bases unmatched: 8. This CDR3 contains 15 residues. Under the authors' procedure: Reference gene primer amplification yielded estimated nucleated cell counts. Clones were read by immunoSEQ multiplex PCR, and TCRdb kept only the in-frame ones, dropping some. V and J calls and clone size are as listed in that table; D and trimming were resolved from the DNA. The table shows roughly 150,000 clones, with around 84% occurring only once.

The sequenced sample consisted of peripheral blood. The chain carries TRBV3-1 (or the pseudogene TRBV3-2) and TRBJ2-5; 7 bases are shared with TRBD1. The sequence was obtained from a woman older than 75 with COVID-19, enrolled during active disease. CDR3 amino acids: CASSQSRTGRETQYF. CDR3 DNA: TGTGCCAGCAGCCAAAGTAGGACAGGCAGGGAGACCCAGTACTTC.